One sample yielded the 28 T cell receptor beta chains listed below, sequenced in a study of blood T cell repertoires in COVID-19. Method: immunoSEQ multiplex PCR; TCRdb's copy keeps in-frame clones and lacks some. The sample consists of some 41,000 clones, 89% of them appearing once. The source material was peripheral blood. The receptor source for this set is a man in his sixties or seventies with active COVID-19.

The chain carries TRBV2 and TRBJ1-1; D gene ambiguous. The germline V gene has CDR1 SNHLY and CDR2 FYNNEI. Between the trimmed V and J ends, which lost 1 base and 1 base, there was a span of 7 bases. This CDR3 contains 14 residues. The CDR3 bases are TGTGCCAGCAGTGAAGAGACTTCGAACACTGAAGCTTTCTTT. Its protein is CASSEETSNTEAFF.

V is TRBV5-5 and J is TRBJ2-5, with D possibly TRBD1 on 5 matching bases. Germline CDR1 is SGHKS and CDR2 is YYEKEE (reference sequence). The CDR3 runs 12 residues. V was trimmed by 2 bases and J by 5 bases, leaving 7 bases between them. DNA of the CDR3: TGTGCCAGCAGCTTCCCAGGGGAGACCCAGTACTTC. Its translation: CASSFPGETQYF.

The chain uses TRBV18 and TRBJ2-3; 8 positions agree with TRBD2. This CDR3 contains 13 residues. With V trimmed by 6 bases and J by 5 bases, 4 bases remained unmatched. CDR1 KGHSH and CDR2 LQKENI come from the germline V gene. CDR3 sequence reads: CASSRGGEDTQYF. CDR3 DNA sequence: TGTGCCAGCTCCCGGGGGGGCGAAGATACGCAGTATTTT.

J is TRBJ1-6 and V is TRBV27; D not certain. V was pared by 4 bases and J by 3 bases, with 10 bases between. The CDR3 covers 15 residues. From germline, CDR1 is MNHEY and CDR2 SMNVEV (reference sequence). The CDR3 sequence: CASSSSIVYNSPLHF. The DNA of the CDR3 is TGTGCCAGCAGTTCCAGTATCGTCTATAATTCACCCCTCCACTTT.

This rearrangement joins TRBV5-5 to TRBJ1-1; D possibly corresponds to TRBD1 (5 bases). CDR1 SGHKS and CDR2 YYEKEE come from the germline V gene (reference sequence). V lost 0 bases and J lost 1, with 13 bases in between. The CDR3 spans 16 residues. In DNA form, the CDR3 reads TGTGCCAGCAGCTTGGTGGGTACACAGGAGAACACTGAAGCTTTCTTT. This codes for CASSLVGTQENTEAFF.

This sequence joins TRBV9 and TRBJ1-1; possibly TRBD1 for D (6 bases). Germline values: CDR1 SGDLS, CDR2 YYNGEE. The CDR3 spans 12 residues. With 1 base removed from V and 5 bases from J, the gap between germline ends came to 6 bases. CDR3 in amino acids: CASSVQGTEAFF. In nucleotides, the CDR3 is TGTGCCAGCAGCGTACAGGGGACTGAAGCTTTCTTT.

J is TRBJ1-1 and V is TRBV18; D perhaps matches TRBD1 (5 bases). Germline CDR1 KGHSH, CDR2 LQKENI. V lost 1 base and J lost 6, with 9 bases in between. This CDR3 has 13 amino acids. This chain's CDR3 is CASSPQGAAEAFF. CDR3 bases: TGTGCCAGCTCACCACAAGGGGCCGCTGAAGCTTTCTTT.

The V call is TRBV6-5, the J call TRBJ2-1; 7 nucleotides line up with TRBD1. J was trimmed by 2 bases and V by 4 bases; bases with no gene match: 5. Germline values: CDR1 MNHEY, CDR2 SVGAGI. The CDR3 runs 15 residues. CDR3 loop: CASSSTGVAYNEQFF. CDR3 coding DNA: TGTGCCAGCAGTTCAACAGGGGTTGCCTACAATGAGCAGTTCTTC.

The chain recombines TRBV7-2 with TRBJ2-1; possibly TRBD1 for D (6 bases). V was pared by 5 bases and J by 6 bases, with 11 bases between. Germline lookup yields CDR1 SGHTA and CDR2 FQGNSA. The CDR3 contains 13 residues. The CDR3 nucleotides read TGTGCCAGCAGCCTGAAGACAGGCAATGAGCAGTTCTTC. Translated: CASSLKTGNEQFF.

The chain combines TRBV14 with TRBJ1-1; D is possibly TRBD1 (6 bases). The V and J ends lost 4 bases and 6 bases respectively, with 18 bases between them. The CDR3 runs 15 residues. Germline loops: CDR1 SGHDN, CDR2 FVKESK. CDR3 sequence (DNA): TGTGCCAGCAGCCTTATGACAGGAGGCTACTCTGAAGCTTTCTTT. It encodes CASSLMTGGYSEAFF.

The chain employs TRBV29-1 and TRBJ2-1; TRBD2 is a possible D gene (5 bases). Trimming took off 4 bases at V and 9 bases at J, with 19 bases between the two ends. CDR1 and CDR2 (germline): SQVTM, ANQGSEA. The CDR3 runs 14 residues. The CDR3 DNA reads as TGCAGCGTTGGGGAGCTGGGTGGATTTAGTGAGCAGTTCTTC. Its protein is CSVGELGGFSEQFF.

The chain uses TRBV3-1 (or the pseudogene TRBV3-2) and TRBJ1-6; maybe TRBD1 (5 bases). V gave up 4 bases and J gave up 7 bases, with 11 bases separating them. Germline V CDR1 and CDR2: LGHDT, YNNKEL (reference sequence). The CDR3 sequence is 14 residues long. In nucleotides, the CDR3 is TGTGCCAGCAGCCTCGGGACTGACAATTCACCCCTCCACTTT. This sequence encodes CASSLGTDNSPLHF.

This rearrangement joins TRBV29-1 to TRBJ2-2; tentatively, D is TRBD1 (6 bases). The CDR3 sequence is 16 residues long. Per germline, CDR1 SQVTM and CDR2 ANQGSEA. The V end lost 5 bases, the J end lost 5 bases, and 21 bases lay between the germline ends. The CDR3 coding sequence is TGCAGCGTTAATTTTCGTGAGACAGGTTCGACCGGGGAGCTGTTTTTT. As protein: CSVNFRETGSTGELFF.

This clone appeared once. The CDR3 nucleotides read TGTGCCACCTCGAAGACAGGGGTTAACACTGAAGCTTTCTTT. Its translation: CATSKTGVNTEAFF. This chain uses TRBV28 with TRBJ1-1; the match to TRBD1 covers 8 bases. The trim removed 10 bases at V and 2 bases at J, leaving 9 bases unmatched. CDR3 length equals 14 residues. Germline V gene sequence: CDR1 MDHEN, CDR2 SYDVKM.

V is TRBV6-4 and J is TRBJ1-2; TRBD1 matches 7 bases. This CDR3 comprises 14 residues. Germline CDR1 MRHNA, CDR2 SNTAGT. The trim removed 2 bases at V and 4 bases at J, leaving 4 bases unmatched. CDR3 loop: CASSDRQGSYGYTF. CDR3 DNA: TGTGCCAGCAGTGACCGACAGGGAAGCTATGGCTACACCTTC.

This chain uses TRBV24-1 with TRBJ2-3; a weak D match, TRBD1 (6 bases). The germline gives CDR1 KGHDR, CDR2 SFDVKD. V dropped 4 bases and J dropped 6 bases, with 16 bases sitting between them. This CDR3 spans 15 amino acids. DNA of the CDR3: TGTGCCACCAGTGACTCCGGGACACCGGAGGATACGCAGTATTTT. Translating it yields CATSDSGTPEDTQYF.

The rearrangement joins TRBV28 to TRBJ2-1, with TRBD2 as a possible D gene (5 bases). Trimming took off 3 bases at V and 15 bases at J, with 24 bases between the two ends. CDR3 size: 15 residues. Germline V gene sequence: CDR1 MDHEN, CDR2 SYDVKM. The CDR3 is CASSFPPAGPPDPFF. CDR3 nucleotides: TGTGCCAGCAGTTTTCCGCCCGCGGGCCCTCCTGACCCGTTCTTC.

The J gene is TRBJ1-2, the V gene TRBV7-2, with 9 nucleotides matching TRBD1. V dropped 5 bases and J dropped 4; count of bases not matched to a gene: 5. Looked up from germline, CDR1 is SGHTA and CDR2 is FQGNSA. This CDR3 has 14 amino acids. This CDR3 reads CASSATGGLYGYTF. The CDR3 DNA reads as TGTGCCAGCAGCGCTACAGGGGGCCTCTATGGCTACACCTTC. Supplemented by reference TRBV7-2 and TRBJ1-2, the full variable domain reads GAGVSQSPSNKVTEKGKDVELRCDPISGHTALYWYRQSLGQGLEFLIYFQGNSAPDKSGLPSDRFSAERTGGSVSTLTIQRTQQEDSAVYLCASSATGGLYGYTFGSGTRLTVV.

This clone appeared once. This chain connects TRBV18 to TRBJ2-1, with 7 bases aligning to TRBD1. The ends lost 3 bases at V and 9 bases at J; junction bases unmatched: 14. The CDR3 is 16 residues long. Per germline, CDR1 KGHSH and CDR2 LQKENI. The CDR3 sequence: CASSPAFETGNGEQFF. The DNA for the CDR3 is TGTGCCAGCTCACCGGCGTTCGAGACAGGGAATGGTGAGCAGTTCTTC.

The rearrangement joins TRBV6-5 to TRBJ2-7, with TRBD1 matching over 7 bases. CDR1 and CDR2 (germline): MNHEY, SVGAGI. Unmatched junction bases numbered 9, after V lost 7 bases and J lost 3 bases. CDR3 length equals 14 residues. CDR3 DNA: TGTGCCAGCAACAGGGGCGACAGAAACTACGAGCAGTACTTC. Translation gives CASNRGDRNYEQYF.

The rearrangement joins TRBV19 to TRBJ2-3; the D gene is possibly TRBD1 (6 bases). Germline V CDR1 and CDR2: LNHDA, SQIVND (reference sequence). The CDR3 is 15 amino acids. V was trimmed by 3 bases and J by 0 bases, leaving 10 bases between them. This CDR3 is CASSIVQGSTDTQYF. CDR3 coding DNA: TGTGCCAGTAGTATCGTCCAGGGGAGCACAGATACGCAGTATTTT.

This sequence joins TRBV7-3 and TRBJ2-1, with a tentative D call TRBD2 (5 bases). Deletions cut 2 bases from V and 4 bases from J, with 6 bases between. This CDR3 region has 13 residues. The V gene's germline CDR1 is SGHTA and CDR2 FQGTGA. The CDR3 nucleotides read TGTGCCAGCAGCTTATCGGGGTACAATGAGCAGTTCTTC. Translated: CASSLSGYNEQFF.

The CDR3 coding sequence is TGTGCTAGTGGTTTGCAGCGGGGGGGCCGGGATACGCAGTATTTT. It yields the protein CASGLQRGGRDTQYF. The rearrangement joins TRBV12-5 to TRBJ2-3, with 10 nucleotides matching TRBD2. Trimming removed 2 bases from V and 6 bases from J; junction bases left unmatched: 5. The CDR3 extends over 15 amino acids. Germline CDR1 and CDR2: LGHNT and FRNRAP.

The chain links TRBV3-1 (or the pseudogene TRBV3-2) to TRBJ1-3, with TRBD1 matching 11 bases. The V gene's germline CDR1 is LGHDT and CDR2 YNNKEL (reference sequence). The V and J ends lost 5 bases and 7 bases, in that order; junction bases with no gene match: 7. The CDR3 totals 15 residues. The CDR3 region is CASSSRTGGQNTIYF. The CDR3 nucleotides read TGTGCCAGCAGCTCTCGGACAGGGGGCCAGAACACCATATATTTT.

This chain joins TRBV9 and TRBJ2-1; 8 nucleotides agree with TRBD2. Germline assignment: CDR1 SGDLS and CDR2 YYNGEE. V lost 4 bases, J lost 4 bases, and 13 bases stayed unmatched. This CDR3 is built from 17 residues. In DNA, the CDR3 is TGTGCCAGCAGCCCCCGTAGGGTAGCGGGGCCTTACAATGAGCAGTTCTTC. This encodes CASSPRRVAGPYNEQFF. Drawing the rest from reference TRBV9 and TRBJ2-1, the complete variable domain is DSGVTQTPKHLITATGQRVTLRCSPRSGDLSVYWYQQSLDQGLQFLIQYYNGEERAKGNILERFSAQQFPDLHSELNLSSLELGDSALYFCASSPRRVAGPYNEQFFGPGTRLTVL.

The genes are TRBV18 and TRBJ2-1; 8 nucleotides line up with TRBD1. Germline CDR1 reads KGHSH; CDR2 reads LQKENI. Trimming took 6 bases from V and 0 from J; bases not matched to a gene: 4. The CDR3 is 15 residues long. The CDR3 spells CASSVGQGSYNEQFF. In DNA, the CDR3 is TGTGCCAGCTCCGTTGGACAGGGCTCCTACAATGAGCAGTTCTTC.

This chain uses TRBV11-3 with TRBJ2-4; 8 bases are a match to TRBD1. Trimming took 5 bases from V and 5 from J; bases not matched to a gene: 5. The germline gives CDR1 SGHNT, CDR2 YENEEA. The CDR3 covers 14 residues. CDR3 sequence reads: CASSPGTGENIQYF. The DNA for the CDR3 is TGTGCCAGCAGCCCCGGGACAGGCGAAAACATTCAGTACTTC.

V and J are TRBV5-1 and TRBJ1-4; TRBD1 might be the D (6 bases). Germline V gene sequence: CDR1 SGHRS, CDR2 YFSETQ. This CDR3 is built from 14 residues. V lost 0 bases and J lost 7, with 10 bases in between. The CDR3 spells CASSLAGGAEKLFF. As DNA, the CDR3 is TGCGCCAGCAGCTTGGCCGGGGGGGCTGAAAAACTGTTTTTT.